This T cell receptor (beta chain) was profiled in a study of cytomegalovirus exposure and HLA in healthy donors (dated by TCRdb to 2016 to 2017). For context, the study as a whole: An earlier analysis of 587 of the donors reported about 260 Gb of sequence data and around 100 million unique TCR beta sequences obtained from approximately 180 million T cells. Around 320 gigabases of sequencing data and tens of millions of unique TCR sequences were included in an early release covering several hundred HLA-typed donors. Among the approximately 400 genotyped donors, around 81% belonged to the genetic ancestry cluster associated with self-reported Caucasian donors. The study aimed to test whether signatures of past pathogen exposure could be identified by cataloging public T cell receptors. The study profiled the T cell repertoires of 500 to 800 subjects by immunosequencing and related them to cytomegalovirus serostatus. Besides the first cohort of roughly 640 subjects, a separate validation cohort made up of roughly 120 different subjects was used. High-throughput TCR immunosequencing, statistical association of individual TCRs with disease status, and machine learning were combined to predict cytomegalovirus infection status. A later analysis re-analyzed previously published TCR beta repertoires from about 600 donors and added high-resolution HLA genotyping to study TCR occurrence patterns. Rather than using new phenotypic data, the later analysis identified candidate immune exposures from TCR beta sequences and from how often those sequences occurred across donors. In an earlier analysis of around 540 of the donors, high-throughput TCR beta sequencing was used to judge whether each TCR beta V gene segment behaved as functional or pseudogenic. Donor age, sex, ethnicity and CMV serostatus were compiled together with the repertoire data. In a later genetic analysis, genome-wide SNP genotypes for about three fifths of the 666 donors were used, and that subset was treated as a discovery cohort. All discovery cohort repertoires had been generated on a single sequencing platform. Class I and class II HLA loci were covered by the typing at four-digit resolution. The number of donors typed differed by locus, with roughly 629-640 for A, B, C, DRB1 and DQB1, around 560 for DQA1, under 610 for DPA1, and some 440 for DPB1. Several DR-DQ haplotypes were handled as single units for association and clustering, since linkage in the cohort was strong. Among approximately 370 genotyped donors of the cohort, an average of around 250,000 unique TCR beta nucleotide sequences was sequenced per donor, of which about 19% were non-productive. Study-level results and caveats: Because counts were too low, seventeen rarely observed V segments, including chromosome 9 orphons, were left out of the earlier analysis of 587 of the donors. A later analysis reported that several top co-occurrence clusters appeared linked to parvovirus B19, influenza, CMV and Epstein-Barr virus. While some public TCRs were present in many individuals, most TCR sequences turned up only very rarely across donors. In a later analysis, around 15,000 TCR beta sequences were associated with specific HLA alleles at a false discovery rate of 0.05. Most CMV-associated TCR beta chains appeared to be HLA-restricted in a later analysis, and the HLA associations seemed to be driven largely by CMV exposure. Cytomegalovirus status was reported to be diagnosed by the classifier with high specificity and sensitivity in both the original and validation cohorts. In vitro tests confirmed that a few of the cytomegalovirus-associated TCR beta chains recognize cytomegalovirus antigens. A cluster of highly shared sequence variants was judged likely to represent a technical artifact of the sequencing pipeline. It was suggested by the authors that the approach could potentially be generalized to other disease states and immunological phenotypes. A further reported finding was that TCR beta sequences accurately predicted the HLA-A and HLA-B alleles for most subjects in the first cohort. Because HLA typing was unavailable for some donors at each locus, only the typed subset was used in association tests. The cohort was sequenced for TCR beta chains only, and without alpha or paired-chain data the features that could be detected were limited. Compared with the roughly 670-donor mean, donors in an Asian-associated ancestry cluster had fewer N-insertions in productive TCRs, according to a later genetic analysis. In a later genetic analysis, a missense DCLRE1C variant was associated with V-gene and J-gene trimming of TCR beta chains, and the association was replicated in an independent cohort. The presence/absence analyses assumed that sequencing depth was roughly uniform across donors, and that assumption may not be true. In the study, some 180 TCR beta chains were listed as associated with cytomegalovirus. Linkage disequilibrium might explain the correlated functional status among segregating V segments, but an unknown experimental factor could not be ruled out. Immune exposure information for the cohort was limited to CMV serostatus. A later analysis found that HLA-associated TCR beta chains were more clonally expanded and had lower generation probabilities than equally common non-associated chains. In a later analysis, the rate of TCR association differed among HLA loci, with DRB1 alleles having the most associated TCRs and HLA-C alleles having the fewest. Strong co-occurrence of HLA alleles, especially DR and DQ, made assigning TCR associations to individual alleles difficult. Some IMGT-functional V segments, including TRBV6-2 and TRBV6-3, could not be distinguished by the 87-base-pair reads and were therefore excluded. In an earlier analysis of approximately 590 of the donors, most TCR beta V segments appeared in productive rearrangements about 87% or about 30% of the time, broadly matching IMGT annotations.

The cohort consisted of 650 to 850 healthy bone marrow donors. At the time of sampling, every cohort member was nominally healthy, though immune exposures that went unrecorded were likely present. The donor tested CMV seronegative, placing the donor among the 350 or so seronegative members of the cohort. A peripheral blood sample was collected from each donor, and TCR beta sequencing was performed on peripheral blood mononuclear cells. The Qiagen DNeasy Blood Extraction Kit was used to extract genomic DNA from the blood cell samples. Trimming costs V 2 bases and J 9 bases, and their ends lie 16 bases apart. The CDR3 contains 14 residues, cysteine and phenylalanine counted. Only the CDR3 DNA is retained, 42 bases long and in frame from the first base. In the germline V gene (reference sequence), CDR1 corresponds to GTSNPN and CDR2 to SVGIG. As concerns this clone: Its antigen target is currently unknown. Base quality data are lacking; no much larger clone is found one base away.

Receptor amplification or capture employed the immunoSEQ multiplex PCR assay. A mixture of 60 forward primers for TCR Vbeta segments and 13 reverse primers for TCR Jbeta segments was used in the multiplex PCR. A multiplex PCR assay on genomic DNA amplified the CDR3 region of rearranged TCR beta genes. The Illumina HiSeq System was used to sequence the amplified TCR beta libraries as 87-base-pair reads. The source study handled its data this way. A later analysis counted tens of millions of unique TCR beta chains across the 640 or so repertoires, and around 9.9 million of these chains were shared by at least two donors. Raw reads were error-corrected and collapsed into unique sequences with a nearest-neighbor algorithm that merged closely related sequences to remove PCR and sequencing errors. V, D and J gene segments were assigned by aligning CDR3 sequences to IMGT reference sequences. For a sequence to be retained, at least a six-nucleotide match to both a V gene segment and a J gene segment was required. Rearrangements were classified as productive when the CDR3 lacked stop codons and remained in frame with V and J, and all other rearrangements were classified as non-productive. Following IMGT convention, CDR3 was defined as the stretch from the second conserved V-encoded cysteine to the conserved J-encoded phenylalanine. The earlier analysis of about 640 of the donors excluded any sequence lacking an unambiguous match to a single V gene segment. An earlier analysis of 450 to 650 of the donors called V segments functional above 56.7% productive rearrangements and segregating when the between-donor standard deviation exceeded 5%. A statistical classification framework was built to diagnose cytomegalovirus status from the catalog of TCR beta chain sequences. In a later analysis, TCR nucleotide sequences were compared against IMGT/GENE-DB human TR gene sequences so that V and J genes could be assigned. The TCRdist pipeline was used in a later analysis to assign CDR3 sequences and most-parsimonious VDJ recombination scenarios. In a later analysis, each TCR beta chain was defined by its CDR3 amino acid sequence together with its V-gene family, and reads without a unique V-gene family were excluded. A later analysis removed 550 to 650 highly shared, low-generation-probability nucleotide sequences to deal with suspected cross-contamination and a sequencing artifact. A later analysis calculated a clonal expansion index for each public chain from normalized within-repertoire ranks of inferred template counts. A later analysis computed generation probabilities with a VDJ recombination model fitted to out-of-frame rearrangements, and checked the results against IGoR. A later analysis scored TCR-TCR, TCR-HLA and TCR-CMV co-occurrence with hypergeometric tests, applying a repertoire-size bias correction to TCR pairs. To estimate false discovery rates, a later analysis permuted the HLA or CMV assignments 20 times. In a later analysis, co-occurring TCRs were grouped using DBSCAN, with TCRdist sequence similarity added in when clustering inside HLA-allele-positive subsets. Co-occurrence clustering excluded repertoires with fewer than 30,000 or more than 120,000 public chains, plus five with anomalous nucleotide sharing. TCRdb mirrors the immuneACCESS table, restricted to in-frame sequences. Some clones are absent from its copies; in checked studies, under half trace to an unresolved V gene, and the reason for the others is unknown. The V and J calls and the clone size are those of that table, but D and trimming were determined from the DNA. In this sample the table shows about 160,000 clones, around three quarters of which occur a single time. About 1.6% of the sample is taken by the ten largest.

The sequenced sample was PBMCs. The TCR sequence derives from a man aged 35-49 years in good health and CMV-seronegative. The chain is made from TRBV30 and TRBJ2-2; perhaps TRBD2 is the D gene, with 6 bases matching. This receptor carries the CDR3 CAWSRAGSRRELFF. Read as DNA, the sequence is TGTGCCTGGAGTCGTGCGGGAAGTAGGAGGGAGCTGTTTTTT.